A single sample is the source of the 28 T cell receptor beta chains below, sequenced in a study of cytomegalovirus exposure and HLA in healthy donors. Profiled with immunoSEQ multiplex PCR; TCRdb holds only in-frame clones, not every one. The table includes roughly 180,000 clones, roughly 84% detected once. Sequencing was done on a sample of PBMCs. These TCRs come from a man younger than 30 in good health and CMV-seropositive.

The genes are TRBV10-3 and TRBJ2-7, with 10 positions matching TRBD1. V lost 2 bases and J lost 1; bases outside the gene matches: 2. This CDR3 contains 15 residues. Germline V gene lookup returns CDR1 ENHRY and CDR2 SYGVKD. The CDR3: CAISEPGQGSYEQYF. In DNA form, the CDR3 reads TGTGCCATCAGTGAGCCGGGACAGGGGTCCTACGAGCAGTACTTC.

This clone was recorded only once. The chain is built from TRBV7-9 and TRBJ2-7; 8 positions match TRBD1. V trimming: 8 bases; J trimming: 1 base; junction bases outside the gene matches: 7. CDR1 SEHNR and CDR2 FQNEAQ come from the germline V gene (reference sequence). The CDR3 is made up of 14 amino acids. The CDR3 sequence is CASAPGTGSYEQYF. DNA of the CDR3: TGTGCCAGCGCCCCCGGGACAGGATCCTACGAGCAGTACTTC.

Only one count was recorded for this clone. Different DNA sequences within this sample yield the same CDR3. The gene calls are TRBV20-1 and TRBJ2-7; the D gene is possibly TRBD1 (6 bases). The germline V gene has CDR1 DFQATT and CDR2 SNEGSKA (reference sequence). The germline V and J ends were trimmed by 3 bases and 4 bases, with 7 bases remaining between them. This CDR3 region has 11 residues. In nucleotides, the CDR3 is TGCAGTGCTAGCAGGGGATACGAGCAGTACTTC. This encodes CSASRGYEQYF.

This chain joins TRBV5-4 and TRBJ2-7; TRBD2 aligns across 9 bases. V shed 0 bases and J 4 bases; nucleotides not matched to a gene: 5. The V gene's germline CDR1 is SGHNT and CDR2 YYREEE (reference sequence). The CDR3 runs to 15 residues. This chain's CDR3 is CASSLGLAAKYEQYF. As DNA, the CDR3 is TGTGCCAGCAGCTTGGGACTAGCGGCGAAATACGAGCAGTACTTC.

The V and J genes are TRBV27 and TRBJ2-7, with a weak D call TRBD1 (7 bases). V was cut by 8 bases and J by 6 bases, with 26 bases left in between. The CDR3 consists of 16 residues. Germline CDR1 MNHEY, CDR2 SMNVEV (reference sequence). CDR3 sequence reads: CASYSPAAGQGGEQYF. The CDR3 DNA sequence: TGTGCCAGCTACTCCCCCGCGGCGGGGCAGGGGGGCGAGCAGTACTTC.

The table lists this clone with a few counts. V is TRBV5-1 and J is TRBJ2-3; 10 bases align to TRBD2. Germline V lookup: CDR1 SGHRS, CDR2 YFSETQ. Unmatched junction bases numbered 4, after V lost 0 bases and J lost 3 bases. The CDR3 covers 16 residues. The CDR3 sequence is CASSLAGSGRTDTQYF. The CDR3 DNA reads TGCGCCAGCAGCTTGGCCGGTAGCGGGAGGACAGATACGCAGTATTTT.

The chain carries TRBV7-9 and TRBJ1-1; D remains unclear. Germline V lookup: CDR1 SEHNR, CDR2 FQNEAQ (reference sequence). Trimming cost V 4 bases and J 0 bases, with 6 bases left between them. The CDR3 consists of 13 residues. The DNA for the CDR3 is TGTGCCAGCAGCTCCTCCCTGAACACTGAAGCTTTCTTT. This gives the protein CASSSSLNTEAFF.

This clone came up once. This rearrangement joins TRBV14 to TRBJ2-7; TRBD2 matches 7 bases. Germline V gene data show CDR1 as SGHDN and CDR2 as FVKESK. CDR3 length: 14 amino acids. V shed 5 bases and J 3 bases; nucleotides not matched to a gene: 7. For the CDR3, the DNA is TGTGCCAGCAGCGAACTAGCGACCCACTACGAGCAGTACTTC. Protein product: CASSELATHYEQYF.

This chain connects TRBV18 to TRBJ2-7, with TRBD1 as a possible D gene (6 bases). Trimming took 6 bases from V and 0 from J, leaving 12 bases between them. This CDR3 has 14 residues. The germline V gene encodes CDR1 KGHSH and CDR2 LQKENI. CDR3 protein: CASSRQASSYEQYF. CDR3 DNA: TGTGCCAGCTCCCGACAGGCCAGCTCCTACGAGCAGTACTTC.

The V and J genes are TRBV7-3 and TRBJ2-7; weak D call: TRBD2 (6 bases). The V end lost 0 bases, the J end lost 3 bases, and 9 bases lay between the germline ends. CDR1 and CDR2 (germline): SGHTA, FQGTGA. The CDR3 has 14 amino acids. The CDR3 protein is CASSLTGLSYEQYF. The DNA of the CDR3 is TGTGCCAGCAGCTTAACGGGACTGAGCTACGAGCAGTACTTC.

The chain combines TRBV6-5 with TRBJ2-3; no definite D call. The CDR3 length is 13 residues. V was cut by 4 bases and J by 2 bases, with 7 bases left in between. CDR1 and CDR2 (germline): MNHEY, SVGAGI. CDR3 residues: CASSWHLTDTQYF. CDR3 DNA: TGTGCCAGCAGTTGGCATCTCACAGATACGCAGTATTTT.

A word on this clone: Different DNA sequences within this sample yield the same CDR3. The V gene is TRBV5-1, the J gene TRBJ2-7; TRBD1 agrees at 8 bases. The CDR3 loop spans 13 amino acids. J gave up 3 bases and V 2 bases, and 1 base lay outside the gene matches. Germline loops: CDR1 SGHRS, CDR2 YFSETQ. CDR3 region: CASSLQGGYEQYF. Written as DNA, the CDR3 is TGCGCCAGCAGCTTACAGGGGGGCTACGAGCAGTACTTC.

The chain has TRBV28 and TRBJ2-1; TRBD2 agrees at 11 bases. The CDR3 runs 13 residues. The J segment lost 11 bases and the V segment lost 4 bases, leaving 4 bases of the junction unmatched. The germline CDR1 and CDR2 sequences are MDHEN and SYDVKM. The DNA for the CDR3 is TGTGCCAGCAGTTCACGGACTAGCGGGCAGCAGTTCTTC. Translated: CASSSRTSGQQFF.

This rearrangement joins TRBV6-5 to TRBJ2-2; perhaps TRBD2 as D (6 bases). This CDR3 is 15 amino acids long. The ends were cut back, 1 base at V and 1 base at J, with 7 bases in the middle. Germline lookup yields CDR1 MNHEY and CDR2 SVGAGI. DNA of the CDR3: TGTGCCAGCAGTTACTGGCGGGAGAACACCGGGGAGCTGTTTTTT. It encodes CASSYWRENTGELFF.

V and J are TRBV7-6 and TRBJ1-2, with D possibly TRBD1 on 5 matching bases. CDR1 SGHVS and CDR2 FNYEAQ come from the germline V gene. This CDR3 region has 13 residues. V shed 4 bases and J shed 7 bases, with 13 bases lying between them. The CDR3 region is CASSYGEGLGYTF. In nucleotides, the CDR3 is TGTGCCAGCAGCTACGGCGAGGGACTTGGCTACACCTTC.

The chain recombines TRBV7-9 with TRBJ2-2; weak D call: TRBD2 (5 bases). Germline V gene sequence: CDR1 SEHNR, CDR2 FQNEAQ (reference sequence). This CDR3 comprises 19 residues. V was trimmed by 4 bases and J by 0 bases, leaving 21 bases between them. CDR3: CASSSRKSSGKPNTGELFF. The CDR3 nucleotides are TGTGCCAGCAGCTCCCGAAAATCTTCCGGGAAGCCGAACACCGGGGAGCTGTTTTTT. Complete variable domain (other parts from reference TRBV7-9 and TRBJ2-2): DTGVSQNPRHKITKRGQNVTFRCDPISEHNRLYWYRQTLGQGPEFLTYFQNEAQLEKSRLLSDRFSAERPKGSFSTLEIQRTEQGDSAMYLCASSSRKSSGKPNTGELFFGEGSRLTVL.

J is TRBJ2-2 and V is TRBV10-1; D unclear. V gave up 2 bases and J gave up 5 bases, with 6 bases separating them. Per germline, CDR1 WNHNN and CDR2 SYGVQD (reference sequence). The CDR3 is 13 amino acids. The CDR3 coding sequence is TGCGCCAGCAGTGAGGAGGTTACCGGGGAGCTGTTTTTT. Translated, it gives CASSEEVTGELFF.

This clone was counted only a few times. The V call is TRBV28, the J call TRBJ1-2; 8 nucleotides align to TRBD1. Germline assignment: CDR1 MDHEN and CDR2 SYDVKM. J gave up 8 bases and V 5 bases, and 7 bases lay outside the gene matches. The CDR3 length is 13 residues. The CDR3 loop is CASSVDRVRGYTF. CDR3 DNA sequence: TGTGCCAGCAGTGTGGACAGGGTGCGCGGCTACACCTTC.

This chain connects TRBV7-2 to TRBJ1-2; D call uncertain. Per the germline V gene, CDR1 is SGHTA and CDR2 is FQGNSA. V gave up 5 bases and J gave up 4 bases, with 14 bases separating them. The CDR3 is 14 amino acids. CDR3 nucleotide sequence: TGTGCCAGCAGCGGACGGAGGGCCTCCTATGGCTACACCTTC. This sequence encodes CASSGRRASYGYTF.

V and J are TRBV21-1 and TRBJ2-3; whether TRBD2, the table's D call, matches the DNA was not checked. TRBV21-1 is given as a pseudogene. The CDR3 runs 17 residues. DNA of the CDR3: TGTGCCAGCAGCCTCCTCAGGACTAGCGGGTCACTGGATACGCAGTATTTT. It translates to CASSLLRTSGSLDTQYF.

The chain is built from TRBV7-3 and TRBJ2-3, with 10 positions matching TRBD2. CDR1 and CDR2 (germline): SGHTA, FQGTGA. J lost 1 base, V lost 6 bases, and 7 bases had no gene match. The CDR3 length is 16 residues. Written as DNA, the CDR3 is TGTGCCAGCAGTAAGCGGGAGGGACCGGGCACAGATACGCAGTATTTT. Amino acid sequence: CASSKREGPGTDTQYF.

J is TRBJ1-2 and V is TRBV30, with TRBD1 matching over 9 bases. The CDR3 runs 13 residues. Germline CDR1 and CDR2: GTSNPN and SVGIG (reference sequence). CDR3: CVEGRGQGYGYTF. The CDR3 bases are TGTGTGGAGGGGCGGGGACAGGGCTATGGCTACACCTTC.

This clone was seen ten or more times. The J gene is TRBJ1-4, the V gene TRBV28; 11 bases map to TRBD1. CDR1 and CDR2 from the germline V gene are MDHEN and SYDVKM. The V gene end was trimmed by 7 bases and the J gene end by 10 bases; junction bases not matched to a gene: 8. The CDR3 length is 14 residues. The CDR3 DNA sequence: TGTGCCAGCACCATAGGACAGGGGGCAGGAAAACTGTTTTTT. Protein product: CASTIGQGAGKLFF.

The rearrangement uses TRBV9 and TRBJ2-7; D may be TRBD2 (5 bases). Deletions cut 0 bases from V and 0 bases from J, with 16 bases between. CDR3 length equals 17 residues. Germline V gene sequence: CDR1 SGDLS, CDR2 YYNGEE. The CDR3 is CASSVESGRVPSYEQYF. The CDR3 coding sequence is TGTGCCAGCAGCGTAGAATCCGGGCGGGTCCCCTCCTACGAGCAGTACTTC.

This clone was counted between two and nine times. This rearrangement joins TRBV6-1 to TRBJ1-1; a possible D gene is TRBD1 (5 bases). Trimming cost V 3 bases and J 6 bases, with 11 bases left between them. CDR1 is MNHNS, CDR2 SASEGT, per germline. There are 13 residues in the CDR3. The CDR3 region is CASSDQGGSEAFF. The CDR3 nucleotides are TGTGCCAGCAGTGACCAGGGTGGGTCTGAAGCTTTCTTT.

This chain joins TRBV5-4 and TRBJ2-1, with no clear D. Germline-derived CDR1 and CDR2 are SGHNT and YYREEE (reference sequence). This CDR3 comprises 14 residues. V was clipped by 3 bases and J by 6 bases, with 13 bases between them. CDR3 coding DNA: TGTGCCAGCAGCTCCCGTCTAGAAGGCAATGAGCAGTTCTTC. Its translation is CASSSRLEGNEQFF.

The chain employs TRBV4-3 and TRBJ1-2; TRBD1 matches 7 bases. J gave up 8 bases and V 0 bases, and 12 bases lay outside the gene matches. CDR3 length equals 16 residues. Germline V lookup: CDR1 LGHNA, CDR2 YSLEER. Here the CDR3 reads CASSQEGPNRGHGYTF. The CDR3 DNA sequence: TGCGCCAGCAGCCAAGAAGGCCCGAACAGGGGACACGGCTACACCTTC.

This chain joins TRBV6-5 and TRBJ2-7; 9 bases are shared with TRBD1. The V and J ends lost 6 bases and 6 bases, in that order; junction bases with no gene match: 9. Germline loops: CDR1 MNHEY, CDR2 SVGAGI. The CDR3 totals 14 residues. CDR3 amino acids: CASRTGTGSSEQYF. Here the CDR3 DNA reads TGTGCCAGCAGAACCGGGACAGGGTCCAGCGAGCAGTACTTC.